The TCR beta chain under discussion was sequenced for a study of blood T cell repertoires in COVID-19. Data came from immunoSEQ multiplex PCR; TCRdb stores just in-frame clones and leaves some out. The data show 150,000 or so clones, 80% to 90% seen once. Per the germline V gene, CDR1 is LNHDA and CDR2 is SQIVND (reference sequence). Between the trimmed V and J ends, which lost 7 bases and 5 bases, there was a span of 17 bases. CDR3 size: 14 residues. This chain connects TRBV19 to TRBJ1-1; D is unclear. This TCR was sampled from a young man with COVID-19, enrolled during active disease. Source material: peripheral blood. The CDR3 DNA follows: TGTGCCAGTAAGCGGGCGGGGATGAGAACTGAAGCTTTCTTT. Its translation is CASKRAGMRTEAFF.